This is a list of T cell receptor beta chains from one sample in a study of control samples from healthy donors and cancer patients. TCRdb's copy holds only in-frame clones and misses some; the assay was immunoSEQ multiplex PCR. The sample yields about 54,000 clones, 95% to 97% seen once. The specimen was blood. All receptors come from a woman in her 30s in good health. CDR3s leave out the opening cysteine and the closing phenylalanine or tryptophan. The D gene is left open where the match is weak.

.	TRBJ2-1	TRBV28	ASKKGSVGNEQF
TRBD2	TRBJ2-3	TRBV29-1	SVTPSGRTDTQY
.	TRBJ1-2	TRBV4-2	ASSQDEGGYGYT
.	TRBJ2-1	TRBV28	ASSLSPRSSYNEQF
.	TRBJ2-6	TRBV11-2	ASSSPHRVSGANVLT
.	TRBJ2-5	TRBV12-1	ASSPGLGGLETQY
.	TRBJ1-3	TRBV9	ASSVGMGGEGHSGNTIY
.	TRBJ1-1	TRBV6-5	ASSLGRNTEAF
.	TRBJ2-6	TRBV20-1	SASLQGTGANVLT
.	TRBJ2-7	TRBV4-1	ASSQVRGSFNEQY
TRBD1	TRBJ1-5	TRBV28	ASSQGGFDQPQH
TRBD1	TRBJ1-5	TRBV4-1	ASSYQDTGDYSNQPQH
.	TRBJ2-1	TRBV11-2	ASSLDLSAPEQF
.	TRBJ2-6	TRBV6-1	ASSELSSGANVLT
TRBD2	TRBJ2-1	TRBV29-1	SALRGRGDEQF
.	TRBJ1-2	TRBV19	ASSTGQSGYT
.	TRBJ1-3	TRBV28	ASSLIDTIY
.	TRBJ2-5	TRBV5-1	ASSFEGFVETQY
TRBD2	TRBJ2-2	TRBV6-6	ASSPREDGRALGGELF
TRBD1	TRBJ2-7	TRBV7-2	ASSLPGGQGIEQY
TRBD1	TRBJ2-5	TRBV29-1	SVESDRVTETQY
.	TRBJ1-3	TRBV14	ASSQDRGRSSGNTIY
.	TRBJ2-3	TRBV7-8	ASSLEGLGSTQY
TRBD2	TRBJ2-3	TRBV24-1	ATSDLAGDTDTQY
.	TRBJ1-5	TRBV4-1	ASSQVSGVGNQPQH
TRBD1	TRBJ1-2	TRBV11-2	ASSLKEGAGGAYLGYT
.	TRBJ2-1	TRBV7-9	ASSWGTGTREF
.	TRBJ2-2	TRBV19	ASSRPAGSGELF
TRBD1	TRBJ1-5	TRBV27	ASRQDRGSNQPQH
.	TRBJ1-3	TRBV29-1	SARVGNTIY
.	TRBJ1-1	TRBV7-9	ASSFFPLNTEAF
TRBD2	TRBJ2-2	TRBV5-1	ASSLLAGGVGELF
TRBD2	TRBJ2-3	TRBV28	ATSSGNTDTQY
.	TRBJ2-1	TRBV7-9	ASSLEGDEQF
.	TRBJ1-1	TRBV11-2	ASSLGRGNTEAF
TRBD1	TRBJ1-2	TRBV28	ASSLGQGSYGYT
.	TRBJ2-3	TRBV6-5	ASSYGPGADTQY
.	TRBJ2-7	TRBV24-1	ATSLEGRRHSYEQY
TRBD2	TRBJ2-1	TRBV5-5	ASSLVAGDDEQF
.	TRBJ1-4	TRBV5-1	ASSSELPERLF
TRBD2	TRBJ2-3	TRBV7-7	ASSLAGDSTDTQY
TRBD2	TRBJ2-1	TRBV18	ASSPPAGGRYNEQF
TRBD1	TRBJ1-6	TRBV30	AWRGYRQGGTYNSPLH
TRBD1	TRBJ2-1	TRBV6-5	ASSDSAGTGQF
TRBD2	TRBJ2-2	TRBV11-2	ASRLNPVGLAAGELF
TRBD1	TRBJ1-2	TRBV30	AWNRGRGGYT
TRBD1	TRBJ1-2	TRBV7-9	ASSLRQGAKDHGYT
TRBD1	TRBJ2-1	TRBV24-1	ATSRIDREYEQF
TRBD1	TRBJ2-7	TRBV28	ASSLTGGWDYEQY
.	TRBJ1-2	TRBV29-1	SATPGINGYT
TRBD2	TRBJ2-7	TRBV28	AILTSGTSGPTLSYEQY